This T cell receptor beta chain was captured by sequencing in a study of blood T cell repertoires in COVID-19 (dated by TCRdb to the early 2020s). At the level of the whole study: Samples covering the acute and convalescent phases of COVID-19 were provided by collaborators in the United States, Italy and Spain. Sample metadata almost always included a de-identified subject ID, COVID-19 status, age in years and sex. Subjects who had been exposed to COVID-19, were actively infected with it, or had recovered from it provided the deeply sampled blood TCRbeta repertoires that made up the dataset. The material from the prospective study consisted of cDNA or gDNA derived from T cells, B-cell-depleted T cells, or PBMCs. The repertoires were released in a freely available public database intended as a resource for research on the immune response to SARS-CoV-2. The samples were drawn from two sources: the first 160 participants of the ongoing ImmuneRACE study, and 1,200 or so subjects contributed by 6 global collaborators. Where available, HLA class I and class II types were taken from metadata supplied by the sample provider and were not determined by assay-based typing.

Findings and caveats that apply to the study as a whole: The amount of clinical and demographic metadata varied by source and participant and was provided uncurated.

The V end gives up 8 bases and the J end 8 bases, leaving 7 bases in the junction not matched to a gene. Spanning cysteine to phenylalanine, the CDR3 consists of 13 amino acids. The CDR3 DNA has 39 bases and is translated from base 1. The germline V gene (reference sequence) specifies LNHDA as CDR1 and SQIVND as CDR2. TCRbeta CDR3 regions were amplified from genomic DNA using the immunoSEQ Assay, a bias-controlled multiplex PCR. In the source study's methods: Within the assay, amplification of reference gene primers was used to estimate how many nucleated cells each sample contained. To quantify the absolute abundance of each unique TCRbeta CDR3 rearrangement, sequence reads were collapsed and filtered. For each sample, productive Simpson clonality was calculated as the square root of Simpson's diversity index over productive rearrangements. In its TCRdb copy, this immuneACCESS table keeps in-frame sequences only and misses some clones. Where compared with another copy, unresolved V genes explain less than half of these, and the others have no known cause. That table supplies the V and J calls and clone size; D and trimming were determined from the DNA. The sample table shows 40,000 to 60,000 clones, and 85% to 90% are seen once. Under 6% of the sample rests with the top ten.

The collaborating institutions used their own protocols to collect whole blood in K2EDTA tubes. For TCRbeta analysis, collaborators shipped samples as frozen whole blood, isolated PBMCs, or DNA extracted from either of those sample types. Concerning this clone: The target of this receptor is not known. Per-base quality was not reported, and no clone a single base away is much larger than it.

The sequencing sample was made of peripheral blood. The TCR was taken from a woman aged 60-75 years with acute or convalescent COVID-19. The receptor chain draws on TRBV19 and TRBJ1-4, with TRBD1 identical over 8 junction bases. At the DNA level, the sequence is TGTGCCAGTTCGATCAGGGGGCGCGAAAAACTGTTTTTT. It translates to CASSIRGREKLFF. Beyond the CDR3, the reference TRBV19 and TRBJ1-4 genes provide the residues; the full variable domain reads: DGGITQSPKYLFRKEGQNVTLSCEQNLNHDAMYWYRQDPGQGLRLIYYSQIVNDFQKGDIAEGYSVSREKKESFPLTVTSAQKNPTAFYLCASSIRGREKLFFGSGTQLSVL.